This T cell receptor beta chain was sequenced during a study of regulatory dendritic cells for organ transplantation. Whole-study results and caveats: Naive CD4+ and CD8+ repertoires were highly diverse; memory CD8+ was most oligoclonal. Mature dendritic cells appeared to drive more memory CD8+ clonal expansion than regulatory ones.

Repertoires were generated with immunoSEQ multiplex PCR, while TCRdb's copy carries only in-frame clones and drops some. The table shows around 30,000 clones, with about 80% occurring only once. To note about this clone: Its specificity is unknown.

V lost 5 bases and J lost 7, with 21 bases in between. There are 16 residues in the CDR3. CDR1 LNHNV and CDR2 YYDKDF come from the germline V gene (reference sequence). Source material: memory CD4+ T cells from blood. The subset is: CD45RO+ memory T cells. The genes are TRBV15 and TRBJ2-1, with D perhaps assigned TRBD1 or TRBD2 (7 bases each). The source is a human donor in good health. This chain's CDR3 is CATSPPPGGAKNEQFF. CDR3 DNA: TGTGCCACCAGCCCACCCCCAGGGGGGGCCAAGAATGAGCAGTTCTTC.